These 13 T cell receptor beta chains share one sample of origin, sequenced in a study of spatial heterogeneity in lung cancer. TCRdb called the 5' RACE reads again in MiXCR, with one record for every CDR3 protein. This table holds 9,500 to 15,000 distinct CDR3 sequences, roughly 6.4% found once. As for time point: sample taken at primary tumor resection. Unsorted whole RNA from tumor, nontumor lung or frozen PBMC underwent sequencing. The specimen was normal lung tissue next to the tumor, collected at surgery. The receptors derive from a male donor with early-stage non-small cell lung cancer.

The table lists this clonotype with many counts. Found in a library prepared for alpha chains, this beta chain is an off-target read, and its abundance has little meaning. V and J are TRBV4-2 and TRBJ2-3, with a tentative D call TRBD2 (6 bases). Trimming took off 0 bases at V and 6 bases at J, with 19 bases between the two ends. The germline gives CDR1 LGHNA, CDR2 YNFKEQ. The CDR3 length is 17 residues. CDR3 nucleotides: TGTGCCAGCAGCCAAGAGGGCGGGGCTAGATCCTCCGATACGCAGTATTTT. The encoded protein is CASSQEGGARSSDTQYF.

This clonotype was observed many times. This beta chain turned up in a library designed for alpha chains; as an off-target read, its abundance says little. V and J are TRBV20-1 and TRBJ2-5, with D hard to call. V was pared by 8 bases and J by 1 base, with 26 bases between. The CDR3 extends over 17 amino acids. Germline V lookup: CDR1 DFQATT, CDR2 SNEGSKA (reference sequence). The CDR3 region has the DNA TGCAGTACCTGGGCTCCTTCGGATCAAACTACCCAAGAGACCCAGTACTTC. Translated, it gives CSTWAPSDQTTQETQYF.

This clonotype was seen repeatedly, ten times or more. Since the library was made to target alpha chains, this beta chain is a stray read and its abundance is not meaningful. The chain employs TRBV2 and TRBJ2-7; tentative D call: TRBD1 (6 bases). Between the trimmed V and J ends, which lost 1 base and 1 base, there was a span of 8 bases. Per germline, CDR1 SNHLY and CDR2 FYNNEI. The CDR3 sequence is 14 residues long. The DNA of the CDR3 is TGTGCCAGCAGTGAAGAAGGACAGTCCTACGAGCAGTACTTC. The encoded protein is CASSEEGQSYEQYF.

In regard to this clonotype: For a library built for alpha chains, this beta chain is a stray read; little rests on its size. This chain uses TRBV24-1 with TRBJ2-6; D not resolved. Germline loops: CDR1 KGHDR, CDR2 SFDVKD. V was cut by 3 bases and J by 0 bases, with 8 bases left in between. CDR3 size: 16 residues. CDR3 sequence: CATSDPTFSGANVLTF. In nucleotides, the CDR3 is TGTGCCACCAGTGATCCGACCTTCTCTGGGGCCAACGTCCTGACTTTC.

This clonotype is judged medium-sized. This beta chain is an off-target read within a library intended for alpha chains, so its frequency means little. In DNA form, the CDR3 reads TGTGCCAGCAACCAGAATCAGGGTTTCGGGGAGCTGTTTTTT. This encodes CASNQNQGFGELFF. The chain links TRBV5-5 to TRBJ2-2, with D perhaps matching TRBD1 (5 bases). CDR1 and CDR2 from the germline V gene are SGHKS and YYEKEE (reference sequence). The CDR3 length is 14 residues. V was trimmed by 6 bases and J by 7 bases, leaving 16 bases between them.

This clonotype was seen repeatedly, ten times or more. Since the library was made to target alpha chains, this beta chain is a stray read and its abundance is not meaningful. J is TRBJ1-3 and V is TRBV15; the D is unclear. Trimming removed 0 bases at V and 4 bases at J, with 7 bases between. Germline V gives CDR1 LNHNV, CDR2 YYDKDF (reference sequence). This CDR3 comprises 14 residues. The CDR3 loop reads CATSRDYAGNTIYF. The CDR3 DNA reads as TGTGCCACCAGCAGAGACTACGCGGGAAACACCATATATTTT.

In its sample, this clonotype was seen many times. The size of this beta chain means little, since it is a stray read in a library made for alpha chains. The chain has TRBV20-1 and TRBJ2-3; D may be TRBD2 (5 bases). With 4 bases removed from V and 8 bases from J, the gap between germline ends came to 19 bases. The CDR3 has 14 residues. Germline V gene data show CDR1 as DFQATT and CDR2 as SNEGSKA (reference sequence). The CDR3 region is CSAIDPQSGSTQYF. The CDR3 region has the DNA TGCAGTGCTATAGATCCTCAGTCGGGAAGTACGCAGTATTTT.

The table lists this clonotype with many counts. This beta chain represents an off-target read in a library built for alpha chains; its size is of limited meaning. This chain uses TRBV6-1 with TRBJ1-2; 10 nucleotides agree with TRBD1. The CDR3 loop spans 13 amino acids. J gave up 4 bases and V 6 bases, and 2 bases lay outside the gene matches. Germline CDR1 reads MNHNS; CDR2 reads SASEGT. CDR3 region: CASRTGGSYGYTF. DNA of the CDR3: TGTGCCAGCAGGACAGGGGGCAGCTATGGCTACACCTTC.

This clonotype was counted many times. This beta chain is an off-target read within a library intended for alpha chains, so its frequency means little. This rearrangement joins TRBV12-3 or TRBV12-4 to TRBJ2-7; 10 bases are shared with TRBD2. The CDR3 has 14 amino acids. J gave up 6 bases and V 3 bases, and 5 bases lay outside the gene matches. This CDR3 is CASSLGLAGAEQYF. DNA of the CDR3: TGTGCCAGCAGTTTGGGGCTAGCGGGAGCCGAGCAGTACTTC.

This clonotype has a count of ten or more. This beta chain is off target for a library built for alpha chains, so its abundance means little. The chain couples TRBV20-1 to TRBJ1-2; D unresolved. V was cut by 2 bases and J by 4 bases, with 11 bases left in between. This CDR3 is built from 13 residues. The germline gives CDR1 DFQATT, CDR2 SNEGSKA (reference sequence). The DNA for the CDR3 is TGCAGTGCTAGATCCGGACTGAGCTATGGCTACACCTTC. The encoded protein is CSARSGLSYGYTF.

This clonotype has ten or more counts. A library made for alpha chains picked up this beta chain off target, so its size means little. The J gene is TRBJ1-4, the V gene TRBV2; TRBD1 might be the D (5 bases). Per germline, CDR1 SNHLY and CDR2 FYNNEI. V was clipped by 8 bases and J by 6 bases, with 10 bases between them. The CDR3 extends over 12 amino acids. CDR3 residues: CASATEYEKLFF. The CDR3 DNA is TGTGCCAGCGCGACAGAGTATGAAAAACTGTTTTTT. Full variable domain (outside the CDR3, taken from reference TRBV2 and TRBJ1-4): EPEVTQTPSHQVTQMGQEVILRCVPISNHLYFYWYRQILGQKVEFLVSFYNNEISEKSEIFDDQFSVERPDGSNFTLKIRSTKLEDSAMYFCASATEYEKLFFGSGTQLSVL.

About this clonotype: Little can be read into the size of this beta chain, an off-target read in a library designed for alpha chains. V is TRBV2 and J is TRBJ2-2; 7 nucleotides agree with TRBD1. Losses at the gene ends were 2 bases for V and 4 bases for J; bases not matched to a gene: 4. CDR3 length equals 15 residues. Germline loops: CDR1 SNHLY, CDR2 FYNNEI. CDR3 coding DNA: TGTGCCAGCAGTGAAATAAGGGGGCCCACCGGGGAGCTGTTTTTT. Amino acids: CASSEIRGPTGELFF.

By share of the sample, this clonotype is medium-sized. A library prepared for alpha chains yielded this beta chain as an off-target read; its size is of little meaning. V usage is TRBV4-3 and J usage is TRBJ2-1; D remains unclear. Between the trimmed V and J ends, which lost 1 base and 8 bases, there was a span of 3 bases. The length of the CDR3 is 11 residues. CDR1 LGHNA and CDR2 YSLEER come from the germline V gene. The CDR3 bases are TGCGCCAGCAGCCAAGGGTATGAGCAGTTCTTC. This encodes CASSQGYEQFF.